The 21 T cell receptor beta chains reported below all come from one sample, sequenced in a study of regulatory and conventional T cells in RAG deficiency. Data came from immunoSEQ multiplex PCR; TCRdb stores just in-frame clones and leaves some out. The sample carries around 20,000 clones, 85% to 95% recorded once. Conventional CD4+ T cells were sorted from blood as CD25-low CD127-high cells. The sample also formed part of further work on regulatory T cells. Per that paper: Primers: 52 TRBV forward and 13 TRBJ reverse.

What was sequenced was CD4+ T cells sorted from blood. Receptors were obtained from a human donor in good health.

The CDR3 sequence: CASRREGQGMNSPLHF. Here the CDR3 DNA reads TGTGCCAGCAGACGCGAGGGGCAGGGAATGAATTCACCCCTCCACTTT. This chain links TRBV5-8 with TRBJ1-6; D is possibly TRBD1 (5 bases). The V and J ends lost 5 bases and 7 bases respectively, with 19 bases between them. This CDR3 has 16 residues. Germline V gene lookup returns CDR1 SGHTS and CDR2 YDEGEE.

The chain couples TRBV7-9 to TRBJ1-4; 7 positions agree with TRBD1. V shed 5 bases, J shed 7 bases, and the junction held 13 bases outside the gene matches. CDR1 and CDR2 from the germline V gene are SEHNR and FQNEAQ (reference sequence). The CDR3 is 16 amino acids. Here the CDR3 reads CASSPPGQGGSEKLFF. CDR3 DNA sequence: TGTGCCAGCAGCCCGCCCGGCCAGGGGGGGAGTGAAAAACTGTTTTTT.

The rearrangement uses TRBV28 and TRBJ1-2; perhaps TRBD1 as D (5 bases). This CDR3 is built from 16 residues. The germline CDR1 and CDR2 sequences are MDHEN and SYDVKM. Trimming stripped 1 base from V and 3 bases from J, with 15 bases between. The CDR3 spells CASSLSPQGMDYGYTF. The CDR3 DNA sequence: TGTGCCAGCAGTTTATCTCCTCAGGGAATGGACTATGGCTACACCTTC.

This clone was found once. The rearrangement uses TRBV5-1 and TRBJ2-7; a possible D gene is TRBD1 (6 bases). The CDR3 covers 18 residues. V lost 0 bases to trimming and J lost 0 bases, with 19 bases between them. Looked up from germline, CDR1 is SGHRS and CDR2 is YFSETQ. The CDR3 DNA reads as TGCGCCAGCAGCTTGGCCCAGTTGGGGGCGGCGAGCTCCTACGAGCAGTACTTC. It yields the protein CASSLAQLGAASSYEQYF.

This chain uses TRBV6-5 with TRBJ1-2; D is possibly TRBD1 (5 bases). Germline V lookup: CDR1 MNHEY, CDR2 SVGAGI. The CDR3 loop spans 13 amino acids. V lost 6 bases and J 4 bases, leaving 12 bases between the germline ends. The CDR3 is CASREGRSYGYTF. The CDR3 nucleotides are TGTGCCAGCAGAGAGGGACGAAGCTATGGCTACACCTTC.

This chain connects TRBV6-6 to TRBJ1-5; no clear D. V lost 7 bases to trimming and J lost 2 bases, with 15 bases between them. Germline V CDR1 and CDR2: MNHNY, SVGAGI (reference sequence). This CDR3 has 15 residues. CDR3 sequence reads: CASTSEGIGNQPQHF. The CDR3 nucleotides are TGTGCCAGCACTTCGGAAGGGATTGGCAATCAGCCCCAGCATTTT.

The genes are TRBV5-1 and TRBJ2-7, with 10 positions matching TRBD1. The CDR3 loop spans 15 amino acids. Trimming removed 3 bases from V and 3 bases from J; junction bases left unmatched: 6. The germline gives CDR1 SGHRS, CDR2 YFSETQ. The CDR3 is CASSSWTGGGYEQYF. The DNA for the CDR3 is TGCGCCAGCAGCTCCTGGACAGGGGGTGGCTACGAGCAGTACTTC. The full variable domain, rest sourced from reference TRBV5-1 and TRBJ2-7, is KAGVTQTPRYLIKTRGQQVTLSCSPISGHRSVSWYQQTPGQGLQFLFEYFSETQRNKGNFPGRFSGRQFSNSRSEMNVSTLELGDSALYLCASSSWTGGGYEQYFGPGTRLTVT.

The chain is built from TRBV18 and TRBJ2-5; D is possibly TRBD1 (6 bases). V was cut by 5 bases and J by 5 bases, with 12 bases left in between. The CDR3 consists of 13 residues. CDR1 is KGHSH, CDR2 LQKENI, per germline. The CDR3 protein is CASSLGRGETQYF. The CDR3 DNA sequence: TGTGCCAGCTCATTAGGCAGGGGTGAGACCCAGTACTTC.

The rearrangement links TRBV7-9 to TRBJ2-1, with a weak D call TRBD2 (6 bases). The germline V gene encodes CDR1 SEHNR and CDR2 FQNEAQ (reference sequence). This CDR3 spans 15 amino acids. V was shortened by 9 bases and J by 1 base, with 16 bases between the two germline ends. CDR3 residues: CASREGGGSYNEQFF. The CDR3 nucleotides are TGTGCCAGTAGAGAGGGAGGTGGTTCCTACAATGAGCAGTTCTTC. The entire variable domain, with the rest obtained from reference TRBV7-9 and TRBJ2-1, is as follows: DTGVSQNPRHKITKRGQNVTFRCDPISEHNRLYWYRQTLGQGPEFLTYFQNEAQLEKSRLLSDRFSAERPKGSFSTLEIQRTEQGDSAMYLCASREGGGSYNEQFFGPGTRLTVL.

This chain links TRBV2 with TRBJ2-1; 9 bases match TRBD2. The CDR3 has 17 residues. V dropped 6 bases and J dropped 0; count of bases not matched to a gene: 9. Germline assignment: CDR1 SNHLY and CDR2 FYNNEI. DNA for the CDR3: TGTGCCAGCAGGGCCCTTCGCGGGAGGGCCTCCTACAATGAGCAGTTCTTC. Residues: CASRALRGRASYNEQFF.

The chain is built from TRBV4-1 and TRBJ1-2; tentatively, D is TRBD1 (6 bases). The V gene lost 0 bases and the J gene lost 8 bases, with 16 bases spanning the gap. Per the germline V gene, CDR1 is MGHRA and CDR2 is YSYEKL. The CDR3 covers 15 residues. Here the CDR3 reads CASSQDAQGNRGYTF. The CDR3 nucleotides are TGCGCCAGCAGCCAAGATGCCCAGGGGAACCGCGGCTACACCTTC.

V and J are TRBV18 and TRBJ2-5; no clear D gene. Trimming shortened V by 0 bases and J by 5 bases, and 10 bases separated the two germline ends. Germline lookup yields CDR1 KGHSH and CDR2 LQKENI. The CDR3 runs to 14 residues. CDR3 sequence: CASSPPSVPETQYF. The DNA for the CDR3 is TGTGCCAGCTCACCACCTTCAGTTCCGGAGACCCAGTACTTC. The entire variable domain, with the rest obtained from reference TRBV18 and TRBJ2-5, is as follows: NAGVMQNPRHLVRRRGQEARLRCSPMKGHSHVYWYRQLPEEGLKFMVYLQKENIIDESGMPKERFSAEFPKEGPSILRIQQVVRGDSAAYFCASSPPSVPETQYFGPGTRLLVL.

The CDR3 protein is CSALGETQYF. The CDR3 coding sequence is TGCAGTGCCCTAGGGGAGACCCAGTACTTC. The gene calls are TRBV20-1 and TRBJ2-5, with no clear D. Germline assignment: CDR1 DFQATT and CDR2 SNEGSKA (reference sequence). V lost 6 bases and J lost 5, with 7 bases in between. The CDR3 sequence is 10 residues long.

Turning to this clone: An end of the junction does not agree with germline; a read error may underlie this. The chain couples TRBV5-1 to TRBJ2-2; the D is unclear. This CDR3 region has 15 residues. Germline V gives CDR1 SGHRS, CDR2 YFSETQ. In DNA, the CDR3 is TGCGCCAGCAGATTGGGATCTGGATACACCGGGGAGCTGTTTTTT. This translates into CASRLGSGYTGELFF.

The chain employs TRBV2 and TRBJ1-3; TRBD1 aligns across 7 bases. J was trimmed by 4 bases and V by 0 bases; bases with no gene match: 12. The CDR3 spans 18 residues. The V gene's germline CDR1 is SNHLY and CDR2 FYNNEI. The CDR3 DNA sequence: TGTGCCAGCAGTGAAGCGCTTCTGGGGACAGCCTCCGGAAACACCATATATTTT. It translates to CASSEALLGTASGNTIYF.

The gene calls are TRBV15 and TRBJ2-3; D is ambiguous. CDR1 is LNHNV, CDR2 YYDKDF, per germline (reference sequence). The V end was cut by 1 base, the J end by 4 bases, with 9 bases between. The CDR3 runs to 14 residues. The CDR3 DNA reads TGTGCCACCAGCAGAGGGGGTATGGCAGATACGCAGTATTTT. It encodes CATSRGGMADTQYF.

This chain connects TRBV6-5 to TRBJ2-7; no reliable D call. Germline V gene lookup returns CDR1 MNHEY and CDR2 SVGAGI. V gave up 2 bases and J gave up 6 bases, with 5 bases separating them. This CDR3 is built from 11 residues. The CDR3 coding sequence is TGTGCCAGCAGTTACGGTGTCGAGCAGTACTTC. Amino acids: CASSYGVEQYF.

The rearrangement joins TRBV9 to TRBJ2-2, with D hard to call. This CDR3 spans 15 amino acids. V lost 0 bases and J 0 bases, leaving 6 bases between the germline ends. Germline CDR1 and CDR2: SGDLS and YYNGEE. As DNA, the CDR3 is TGTGCCAGCAGCGTAGCATCTCCGAACACCGGGGAGCTGTTTTTT. This gives the protein CASSVASPNTGELFF. Full variable domain (rest looked up from reference TRBV9 and TRBJ2-2): DSGVTQTPKHLITATGQRVTLRCSPRSGDLSVYWYQQSLDQGLQFLIQYYNGEERAKGNILERFSAQQFPDLHSELNLSSLELGDSALYFCASSVASPNTGELFFGEGSRLTVL.

The V and J genes are TRBV4-2 and TRBJ2-5, with TRBD2 identical over 8 bases. Germline V lookup: CDR1 LGHNA, CDR2 YNFKEQ. This CDR3 region has 15 residues. Trimming at V came to 0 bases and at J to 3 bases, leaving 3 bases not matched to a gene. CDR3 bases: TGTGCCAGCAGCCAAGACGGGACTAGGGAAGAGACCCAGTACTTC. Translated: CASSQDGTREETQYF.

The chain carries TRBV19 and TRBJ1-2; TRBD1 might be the D (6 bases). The CDR3 consists of 16 residues. The germline V gene has CDR1 LNHDA and CDR2 SQIVND (reference sequence). V was trimmed by 3 bases and J by 2 bases, leaving 16 bases between them. The CDR3: CASSIPDSNPNYGYTF. DNA for the CDR3: TGTGCCAGTAGTATCCCGGACAGCAACCCCAACTATGGCTACACCTTC.

V usage is TRBV5-5 and J usage is TRBJ2-1, with unresolved D. V lost 7 bases and J 3 bases, leaving 11 bases between the germline ends. The CDR3 is 13 amino acids. Germline CDR1 SGHKS, CDR2 YYEKEE (reference sequence). CDR3 sequence: CASGLGGYNEQFF. In nucleotides, the CDR3 is TGTGCCAGCGGGCTCGGCGGCTACAATGAGCAGTTCTTC.